This TCR beta chain was captured by sequencing in a study of graft-versus-host responses after intestinal transplantation. Study information: Recipients were given multivisceral, liver-intestinal, or isolated intestinal transplants. Recipients were all induced with anti-thymocyte globulin, then given tacrolimus and steroids for two to three years. General study results and limits: Some GvH clones appeared in ileal mucosa or blood before recipient bone marrow. Within allografts, high graft-versus-host to host-versus-graft clonal ratios were seen among patients with graft-donor T cell macrochimerism.

Only in-frame clones appear in the TCRdb table, and some are missing; sequencing was by immunoSEQ multiplex PCR. The sample holds tens of thousands of clones, approximately 95% seen once. Trimming cost V 5 bases and J 5 bases, with 16 bases left between them. CDR3 length: 15 residues. Regarding this clone: The antigen is undetermined.

The rearrangement uses TRBV6-7 and TRBJ1-5; no definite D call. TRBV6-7 is noted as an ORF with a role that remains uncertain. The receptor's source is a human donor who was the organ donor for an intestinal transplant. The material sequenced was unstimulated CD8+ T cells sorted from spleen or lymph node cells, taken before transplant. As DNA, the CDR3 is TGTGCCAGCAGTACGACCCCTAGAAGGGATCAGCCCCAGCATTTT. The encoded protein is CASSTTPRRDQPQHF.